Listed below are T cell receptor beta chains from one sample, sequenced in a study of blood T cell repertoires in COVID-19. Some clones are missing from TCRdb's copy, which holds only in-frame ones; the method was immunoSEQ multiplex PCR. The sample carries nearly 200,000 clones, 85% to 90% recorded once. Sequenced material: peripheral blood. The receptors stem from a woman in her 70s with acute or convalescent COVID-19. Each CDR3 is given with its conserved first and last residue. The order of the fields is J gene, D gene, V gene, clone size, CDR3 protein, CDR3 DNA. D genes are given only for firm matches. Part of the rows lack a size; the others show once, few, many or a class for expanded clones.

TRBJ2-2 TRBD2 TRBV9 NA CASSLTTSGATGELFF TGTGCCAGCAGCTTGACGACTAGCGGCGCCACCGGGGAGCTGTTTTTT
TRBJ2-6 TRBD1 TRBV7-2 NA CASSRDRSSGANVLTF TGTGCCAGCAGCCGGGACAGGAGCTCTGGGGCCAACGTCCTGACTTTC
TRBJ2-7 TRBD1 TRBV27 NA CASSLWGQDEQYF TGTGCCAGCAGTTTATGGGGACAGGACGAGCAGTACTTC
TRBJ1-5 TRBD1 TRBV6-2/TRBV6-3 few CASSYQGGQPQHF TGTGCCAGCAGTTACCAGGGGGGTCAGCCCCAGCATTTT
TRBJ1-6 TRBD1 TRBV5-6 NA CASSGGQGYNSPLHF TGTGCCAGCAGCGGGGGACAGGGATATAATTCACCCCTCCACTTT
TRBJ1-6 NA TRBV4-3 NA CASSQLTGLDNSPLHF TGCGCCAGCAGCCAGTTGACAGGCCTTGATAATTCACCCCTCCACTTT
TRBJ2-7 NA TRBV7-6 NA CASSLVLGSPGQYF TGTGCCAGCAGCTTAGTGTTAGGGAGCCCAGGGCAGTACTTC
TRBJ2-1 NA TRBV3-1/TRBV3-2 NA CASTRNNNEQFF TGTGCCAGCACGAGGAACAACAATGAGCAGTTCTTC
TRBJ2-6 NA TRBV19 NA CASSKDRPGANVLTF TGTGCCAGTAGTAAAGACAGGCCTGGGGCCAACGTCCTGACTTTC
TRBJ2-3 NA TRBV2 NA CASRSGLDTQYF TGTGCCAGCAGGAGCGGACTGGATACGCAGTATTTT
TRBJ2-5 NA TRBV6-4 NA CASSDSAAPQETQYF TGTGCCAGCAGTGACTCGGCGGCACCCCAAGAGACCCAGTACTTC
TRBJ2-7 NA TRBV11-2 NA CASRRDSTYEQYF TGTGCCAGCAGACGGGACTCAACCTACGAGCAGTACTTC
TRBJ2-1 NA TRBV2 NA CASTSGGGYEQFF TGTGCCAGCACTAGCGGAGGGGGGTATGAGCAGTTCTTC
TRBJ2-1 NA TRBV29-1 NA CSTRAGNSYNEQFF TGCAGCACCAGGGCAGGGAATTCCTACAATGAGCAGTTCTTC
TRBJ1-5 NA TRBV27 NA CASSLDWTGQPQHF TGTGCCAGCAGTTTGGACTGGACGGGTCAGCCCCAGCATTTT
TRBJ2-5 TRBD2 TRBV27 NA CASSSLIAGDKEETQYF TGTGCCAGCAGTTCATTAATAGCGGGAGATAAGGAGGAGACCCAGTACTTC
TRBJ2-7 NA TRBV3-1/TRBV3-2 NA CASSPGQGFSYEQYF TGTGCCAGCAGCCCCGGGCAGGGCTTCTCCTACGAGCAGTACTTC
TRBJ1-1 NA TRBV6-5 NA CASSYYRTVHTEAFF TGTGCCAGCAGTTACTACCGGACAGTCCACACTGAAGCTTTCTTT
TRBJ2-7 TRBD1 TRBV28 NA CASSPLGATGQGNYEQYF TGTGCCAGCAGTCCACTCGGGGCTACGGGACAGGGGAATTACGAGCAGTACTTC
TRBJ1-2 NA TRBV19 once CASRRTKTRTETNYGYTF TGTGCCAGTAGAAGGACAAAGACGCGGACAGAGACTAACTATGGCTACACCTTC
TRBJ1-2 TRBD1 TRBV2 NA CASSPQGLGSF TGTGCCAGCAGTCCACAGGGGTTGGGATCCTTC
TRBJ1-4 TRBD1 TRBV2 NA CASSEGTGALATNEKLFF TGTGCCAGCAGTGAAGGGACAGGGGCACTTGCAACTAATGAAAAACTGTTTTTT
TRBJ2-5 TRBD2 TRBV6-1 NA CASSERASGGAIRETQYF TGTGCCAGCAGTGAAAGGGCTAGCGGGGGGGCGATAAGGGAGACCCAGTACTTC